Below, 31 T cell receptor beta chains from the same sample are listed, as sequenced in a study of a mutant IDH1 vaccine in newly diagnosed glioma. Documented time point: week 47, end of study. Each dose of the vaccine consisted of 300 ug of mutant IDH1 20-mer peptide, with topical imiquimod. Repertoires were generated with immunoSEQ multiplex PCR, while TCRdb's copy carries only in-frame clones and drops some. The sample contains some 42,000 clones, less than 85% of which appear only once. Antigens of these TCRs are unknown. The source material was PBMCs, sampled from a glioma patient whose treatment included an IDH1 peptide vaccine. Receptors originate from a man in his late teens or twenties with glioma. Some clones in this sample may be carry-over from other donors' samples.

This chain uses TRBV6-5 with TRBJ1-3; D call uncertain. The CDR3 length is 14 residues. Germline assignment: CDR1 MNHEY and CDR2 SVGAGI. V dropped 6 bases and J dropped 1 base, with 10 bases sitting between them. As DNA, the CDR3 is TGTGCCAGCAGCCAAGGCCTATCTGGAAACACCATATATTTT. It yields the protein CASSQGLSGNTIYF.

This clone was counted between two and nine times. In DNA, the CDR3 is TGTGCCAGCAGTGATTTTCACACCGGGGAGCTGTTTTTT. Protein: CASSDFHTGELFF. The V and J genes are TRBV2 and TRBJ2-2; D not resolved. Germline CDR1 is SNHLY and CDR2 is FYNNEI. This CDR3 has 13 amino acids. Deletions cut 3 bases from V and 3 bases from J, with 5 bases between.

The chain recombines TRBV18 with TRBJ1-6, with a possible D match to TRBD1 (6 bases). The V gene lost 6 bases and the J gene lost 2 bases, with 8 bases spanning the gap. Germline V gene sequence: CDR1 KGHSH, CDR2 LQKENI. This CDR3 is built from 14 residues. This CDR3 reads CASSGAAYNSPLHF. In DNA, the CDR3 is TGTGCCAGCTCGGGGGCGGCCTATAATTCACCCCTCCACTTT.

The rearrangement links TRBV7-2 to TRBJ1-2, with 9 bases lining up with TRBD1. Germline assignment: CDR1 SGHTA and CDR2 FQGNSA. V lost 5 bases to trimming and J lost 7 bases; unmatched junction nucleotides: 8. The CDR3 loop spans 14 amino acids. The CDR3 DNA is TGTGCCAGCAGCGCCCGGACAGGGGTGATTGGCTACACCTTC. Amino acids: CASSARTGVIGYTF.

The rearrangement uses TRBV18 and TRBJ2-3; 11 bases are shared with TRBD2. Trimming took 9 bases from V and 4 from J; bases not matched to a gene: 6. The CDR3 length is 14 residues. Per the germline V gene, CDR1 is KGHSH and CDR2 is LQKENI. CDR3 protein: CASAVLAGADTQYF. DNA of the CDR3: TGTGCCAGTGCAGTACTAGCGGGGGCAGATACGCAGTATTTT. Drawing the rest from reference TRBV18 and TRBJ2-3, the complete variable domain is NAGVMQNPRHLVRRRGQEARLRCSPMKGHSHVYWYRQLPEEGLKFMVYLQKENIIDESGMPKERFSAEFPKEGPSILRIQQVVRGDSAAYFCASAVLAGADTQYFGPGTRLTVL.

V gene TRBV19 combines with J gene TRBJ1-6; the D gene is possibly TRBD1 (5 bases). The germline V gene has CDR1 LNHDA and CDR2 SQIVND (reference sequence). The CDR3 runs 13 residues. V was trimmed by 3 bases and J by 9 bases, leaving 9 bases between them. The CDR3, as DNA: TGTGCCAGTAGTATCGGGGGGTTTTCACCCCTCCACTTT. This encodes CASSIGGFSPLHF.

CDR3 sequence (DNA): TGTGCCAGCAGCTTGAAAGGCAGGGGCCCGGGTGGGAACACTGAAGCTTTCTTT. Translated, it gives CASSLKGRGPGGNTEAFF. This chain uses TRBV5-6 with TRBJ1-1; D perhaps matches TRBD1 (6 bases). CDR3 size: 18 residues. Germline CDR1 and CDR2: SGHDT and YYEEEE. The germline V and J ends were trimmed by 1 base and 1 base, with 20 bases remaining between them.

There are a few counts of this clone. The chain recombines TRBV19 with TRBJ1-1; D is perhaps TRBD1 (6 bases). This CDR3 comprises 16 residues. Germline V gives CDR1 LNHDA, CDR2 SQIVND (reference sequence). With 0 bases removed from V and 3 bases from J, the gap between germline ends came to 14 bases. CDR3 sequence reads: CASSIERRGVYTEAFF. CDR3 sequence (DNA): TGTGCCAGTAGTATAGAACGGAGGGGGGTGTACACTGAAGCTTTCTTT.

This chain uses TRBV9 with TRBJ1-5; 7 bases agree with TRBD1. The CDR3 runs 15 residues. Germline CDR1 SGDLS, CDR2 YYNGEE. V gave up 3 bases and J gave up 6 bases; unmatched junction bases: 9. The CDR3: CASSETGQQTQPQHF. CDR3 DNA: TGTGCCAGCAGCGAGACGGGACAGCAAACTCAGCCCCAGCATTTT.

The CDR3 DNA follows: TGTGCCAGCAGTGAACAGAGGAGCTCCTACAATGAGCAGTTCTTC. Translated, it gives CASSEQRSSYNEQFF. The chain is built from TRBV2 and TRBJ2-1; no clear D. Germline V gene data show CDR1 as SNHLY and CDR2 as FYNNEI. V was clipped by 2 bases and J by 0 bases, with 8 bases between them. CDR3 size: 15 residues.

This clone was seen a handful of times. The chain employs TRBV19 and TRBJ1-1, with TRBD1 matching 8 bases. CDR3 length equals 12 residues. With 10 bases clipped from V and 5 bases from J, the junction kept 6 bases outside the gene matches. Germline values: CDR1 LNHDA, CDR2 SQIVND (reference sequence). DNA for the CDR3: TGTGCCACCGGACAGGGATGGACTGAAGCTTTCTTT. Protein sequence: CATGQGWTEAFF. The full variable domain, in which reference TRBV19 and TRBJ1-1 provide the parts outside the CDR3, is DGGITQSPKYLFRKEGQNVTLSCEQNLNHDAMYWYRQDPGQGLRLIYYSQIVNDFQKGDIAEGYSVSREKKESFPLTVTSAQKNPTAFYLCATGQGWTEAFFGQGTRLTVV.

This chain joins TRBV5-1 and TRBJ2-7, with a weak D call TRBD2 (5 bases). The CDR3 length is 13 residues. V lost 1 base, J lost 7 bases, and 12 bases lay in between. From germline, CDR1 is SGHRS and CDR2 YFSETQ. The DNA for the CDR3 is TGCGCCAGCAGCTTGCTGGGAGCTTTGGAGCAGTACTTC. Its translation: CASSLLGALEQYF.

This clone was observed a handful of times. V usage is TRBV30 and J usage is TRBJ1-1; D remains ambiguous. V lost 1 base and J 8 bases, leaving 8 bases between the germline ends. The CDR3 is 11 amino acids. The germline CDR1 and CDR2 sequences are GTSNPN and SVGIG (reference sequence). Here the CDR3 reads CAWSETREAFF. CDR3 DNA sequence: TGTGCCTGGAGTGAAACGAGGGAAGCTTTCTTT.

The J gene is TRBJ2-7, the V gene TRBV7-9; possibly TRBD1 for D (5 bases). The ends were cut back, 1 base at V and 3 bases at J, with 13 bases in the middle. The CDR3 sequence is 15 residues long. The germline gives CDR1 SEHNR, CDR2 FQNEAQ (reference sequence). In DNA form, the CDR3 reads TGTGCCAGCAGCTTAGACAACCCAGGGATCTACGAGCAGTACTTC. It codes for CASSLDNPGIYEQYF.

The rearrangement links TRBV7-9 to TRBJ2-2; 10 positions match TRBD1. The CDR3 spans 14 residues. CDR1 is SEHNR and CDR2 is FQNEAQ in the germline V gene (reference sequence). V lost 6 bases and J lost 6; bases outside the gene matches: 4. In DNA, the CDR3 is TGTGCCAGCAGGACAGGGGGCTCCCCCGGGGAGCTGTTTTTT. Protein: CASRTGGSPGELFF.

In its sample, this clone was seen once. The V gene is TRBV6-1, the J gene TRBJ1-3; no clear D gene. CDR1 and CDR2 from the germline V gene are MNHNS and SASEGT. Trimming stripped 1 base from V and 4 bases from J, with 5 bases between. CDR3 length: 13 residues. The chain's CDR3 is CASSEVRGNTIYF. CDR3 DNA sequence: TGTGCCAGCAGTGAAGTAAGAGGAAACACCATATATTTT.

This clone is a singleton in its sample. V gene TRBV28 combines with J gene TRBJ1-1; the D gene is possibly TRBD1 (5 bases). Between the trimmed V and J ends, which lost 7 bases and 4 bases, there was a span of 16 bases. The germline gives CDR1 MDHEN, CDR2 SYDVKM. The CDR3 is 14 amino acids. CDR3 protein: CASTRTRAATEAFF. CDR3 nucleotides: TGTGCCAGCACCCGGACCAGGGCGGCCACTGAAGCTTTCTTT. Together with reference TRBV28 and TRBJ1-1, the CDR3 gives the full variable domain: DVKVTQSSRYLVKRTGEKVFLECVQDMDHENMFWYRQDPGLGLRLIYFSYDVKMKEKGDIPEGYSVSREKKERFSLILESASTNQTSMYLCASTRTRAATEAFFGQGTRLTVV.

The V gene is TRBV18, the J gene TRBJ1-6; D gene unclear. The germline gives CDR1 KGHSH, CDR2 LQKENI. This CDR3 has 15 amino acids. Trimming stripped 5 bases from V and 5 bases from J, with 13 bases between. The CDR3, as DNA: TGTGCCAGCTCATCCGGACGGACTGATAATTCACCCCTCCACTTT. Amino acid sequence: CASSSGRTDNSPLHF.

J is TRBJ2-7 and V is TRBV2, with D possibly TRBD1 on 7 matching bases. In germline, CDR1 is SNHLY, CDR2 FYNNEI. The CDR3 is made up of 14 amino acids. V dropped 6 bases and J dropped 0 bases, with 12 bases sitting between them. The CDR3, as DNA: TGTGCCAGCAGGGCGGGACAGAGCTCCTACGAGCAGTACTTC. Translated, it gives CASRAGQSSYEQYF.

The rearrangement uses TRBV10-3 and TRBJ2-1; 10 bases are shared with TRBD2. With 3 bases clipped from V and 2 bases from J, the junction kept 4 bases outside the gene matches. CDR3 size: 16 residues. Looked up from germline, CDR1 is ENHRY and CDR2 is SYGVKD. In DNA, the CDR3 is TGTGCCATCAGTGAAACTAGCGGGGTCGCCTACAATGAGCAGTTCTTC. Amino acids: CAISETSGVAYNEQFF.

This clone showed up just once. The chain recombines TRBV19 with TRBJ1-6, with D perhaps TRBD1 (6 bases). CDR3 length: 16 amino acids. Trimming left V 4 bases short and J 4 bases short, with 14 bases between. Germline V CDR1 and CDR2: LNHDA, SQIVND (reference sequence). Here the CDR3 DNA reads TGTGCCAGTAGTAGCATGGGGGCCTCTTATAATTCACCCCTCCACTTT. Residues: CASSSMGASYNSPLHF.

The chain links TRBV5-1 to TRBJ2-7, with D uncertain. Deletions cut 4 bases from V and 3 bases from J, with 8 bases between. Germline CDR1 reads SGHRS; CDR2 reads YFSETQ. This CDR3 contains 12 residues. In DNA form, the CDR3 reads TGCGCCAGCAGCGGCACCCTCTACGAGCAGTACTTC. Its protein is CASSGTLYEQYF.

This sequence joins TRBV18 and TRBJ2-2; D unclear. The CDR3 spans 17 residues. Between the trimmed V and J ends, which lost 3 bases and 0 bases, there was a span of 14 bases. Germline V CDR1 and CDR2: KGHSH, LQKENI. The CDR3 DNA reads TGTGCCAGCTCACCTTCGGCAGGCCAGGCGAACACCGGGGAGCTGTTTTTT. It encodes CASSPSAGQANTGELFF.

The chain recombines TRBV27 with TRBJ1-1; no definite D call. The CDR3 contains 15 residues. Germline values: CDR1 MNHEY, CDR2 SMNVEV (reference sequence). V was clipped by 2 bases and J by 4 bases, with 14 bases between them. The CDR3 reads CASSLMGGYGTEAFF. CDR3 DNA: TGTGCCAGCAGTTTAATGGGAGGGTATGGCACTGAAGCTTTCTTT.

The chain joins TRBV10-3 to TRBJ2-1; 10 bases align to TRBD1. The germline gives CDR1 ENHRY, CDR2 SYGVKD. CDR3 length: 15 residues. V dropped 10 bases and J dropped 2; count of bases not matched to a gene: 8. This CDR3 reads CATRPGTGAYNEQFF. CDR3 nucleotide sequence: TGTGCCACAAGACCCGGGACAGGGGCCTACAATGAGCAGTTCTTC.

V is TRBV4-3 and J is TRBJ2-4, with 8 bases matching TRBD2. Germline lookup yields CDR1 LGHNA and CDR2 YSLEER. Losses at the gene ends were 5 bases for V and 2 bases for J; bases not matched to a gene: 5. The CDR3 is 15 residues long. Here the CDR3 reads CASSYRGGSKNIQYF. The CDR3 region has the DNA TGCGCCAGCAGCTACCGCGGGGGGTCCAAAAACATTCAGTACTTC.

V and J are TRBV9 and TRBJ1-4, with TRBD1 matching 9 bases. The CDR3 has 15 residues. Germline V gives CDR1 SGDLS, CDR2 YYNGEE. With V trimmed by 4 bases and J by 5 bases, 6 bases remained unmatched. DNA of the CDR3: TGTGCCAGCAGCCCCTCCGGGACAGGGAATGAAAAACTGTTTTTT. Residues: CASSPSGTGNEKLFF.

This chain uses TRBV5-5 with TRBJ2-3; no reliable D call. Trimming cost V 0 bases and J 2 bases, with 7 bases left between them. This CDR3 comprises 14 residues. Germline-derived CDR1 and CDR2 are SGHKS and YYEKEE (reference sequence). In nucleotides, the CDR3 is TGTGCCAGCAGCTTGGGCAGATACACAGATACGCAGTATTTT. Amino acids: CASSLGRYTDTQYF.

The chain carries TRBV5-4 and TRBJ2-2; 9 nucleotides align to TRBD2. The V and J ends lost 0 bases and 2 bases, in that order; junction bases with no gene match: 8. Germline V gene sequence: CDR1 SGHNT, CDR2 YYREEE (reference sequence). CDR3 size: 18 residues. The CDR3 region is CASSLGFGGRANTGELFF. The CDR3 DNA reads TGTGCCAGCAGCTTGGGTTTTGGCGGGAGGGCCAACACCGGGGAGCTGTTTTTT.

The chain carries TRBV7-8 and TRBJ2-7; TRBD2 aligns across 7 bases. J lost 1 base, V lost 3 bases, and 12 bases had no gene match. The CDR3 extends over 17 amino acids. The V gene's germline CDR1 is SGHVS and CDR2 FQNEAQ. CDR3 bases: TGTGCCAGCAGCTTTTTCCCGATCAGGCGGGAGTCCTACGAGCAGTACTTC. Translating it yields CASSFFPIRRESYEQYF. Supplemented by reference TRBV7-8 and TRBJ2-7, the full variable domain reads GAGVSQSPRYKVAKRGQDVALRCDPISGHVSLFWYQQALGQGPEFLTYFQNEAQLDKSGLPSDRFFAERPEGSVSTLKIQRTQQEDSAVYLCASSFFPIRRESYEQYFGPGTRLTVT.

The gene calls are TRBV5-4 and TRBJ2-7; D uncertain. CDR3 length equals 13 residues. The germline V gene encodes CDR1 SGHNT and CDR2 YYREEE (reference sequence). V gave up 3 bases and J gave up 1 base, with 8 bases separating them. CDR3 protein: CASSSDGSYEQYF. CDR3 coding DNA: TGTGCCAGCAGCTCGGACGGGTCCTACGAGCAGTACTTC.